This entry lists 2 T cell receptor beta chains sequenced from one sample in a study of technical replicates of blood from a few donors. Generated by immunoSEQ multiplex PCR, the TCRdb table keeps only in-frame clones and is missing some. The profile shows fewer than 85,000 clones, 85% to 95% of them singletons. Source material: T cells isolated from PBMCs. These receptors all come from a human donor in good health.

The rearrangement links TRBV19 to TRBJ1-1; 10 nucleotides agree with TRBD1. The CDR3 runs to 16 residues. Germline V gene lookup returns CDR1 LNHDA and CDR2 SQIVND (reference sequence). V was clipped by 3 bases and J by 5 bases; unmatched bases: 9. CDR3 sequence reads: CASSMGGQGRWTEAFF. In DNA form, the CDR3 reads TGTGCCAGTAGTATGGGGGGACAGGGGAGGTGGACTGAAGCTTTCTTT.

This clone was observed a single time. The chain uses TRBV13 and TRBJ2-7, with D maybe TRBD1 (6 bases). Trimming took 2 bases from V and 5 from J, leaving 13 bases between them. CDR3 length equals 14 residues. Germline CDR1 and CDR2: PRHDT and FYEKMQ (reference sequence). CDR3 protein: CASSLNPRGNEQYF. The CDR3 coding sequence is TGTGCCAGCAGCTTAAACCCCAGGGGTAACGAGCAGTACTTC. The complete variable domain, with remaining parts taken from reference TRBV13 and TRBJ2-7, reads AAGVIQSPRHLIKEKRETATLKCYPIPRHDTVYWYQQGPGQDPQFLISFYEKMQSDKGSIPDRFSAQQFSDYHSELNMSSLELGDSALYFCASSLNPRGNEQYFGPGTRLTVT.